This TCR beta chain was retrieved from a study of blood T cell repertoires in COVID-19. Study details: Sample material is recorded as cDNA or gDNA derived from T cells, B-cell-depleted T cells, or PBMCs.

In the original workflow: Amplification with reference gene primers provided the estimates of nucleated cell counts. Here immunoSEQ multiplex PCR was the method, and the copy in TCRdb shows in-frame clones only, minus some. D and trimming were read from the DNA, whereas the V and J calls and clone size are those reported in that table. This sample yields 70,000 or so clones, of which 85% to 90% are seen a single time; under 13% belongs to the top ten. The length of the CDR3 is 14 residues. Trimming took off 1 base at V and 3 bases at J, with 10 bases between the two ends. Germline V gene lookup returns CDR1 LGHNA and CDR2 YNFKEQ.

Source material: peripheral blood. This TCR derives from a man aged 70-80 years with active or convalescent COVID-19. The chain employs TRBV4-2 and TRBJ2-7, with D perhaps TRBD2 (6 bases). CDR3 nucleotides: TGTGCCAGCAGCCAAGGTCCTAGCGACTACGAGCAGTACTTC. It codes for CASSQGPSDYEQYF.